This entry concerns a single T cell receptor (beta chain). The antigen is undetermined. These data come from a study of monozygotic twins with inflammatory bowel disease. TCRdb reprocessed the 5' RACE reads, with one entry per CDR3 protein and no DNA. This sample's table has some 450,000 distinct CDR3 sequences. This CDR3 is built from 17 residues. CDR1 MNHEY and CDR2 SVGAGI come from the germline V gene. Study-wide results and caveats: With others, IBD patients shared fewer clonotypes than healthy twins did, especially with disease activity.

The clonotype was recovered from a human donor with ulcerative colitis or Crohn's disease, or a healthy co-twin of an affected twin (not recorded which). V and J are TRBV6-5 and TRBJ1-2; TCRdb outputs TRBD1, but without DNA this stays unchecked. Material for sequencing was blood. CDR3 protein: CASSLTGAILTTYGYTF.